Listed here is a single TCR beta chain. This record comes from a study of blood T cell repertoires in COVID-19. Study context: Acute and convalescent COVID-19 samples came from the United States, Italy and Spain.

Authors' methods: Reference gene primer amplification gave nucleated cell count estimates. The repertoire was sequenced with immunoSEQ multiplex PCR; TCRdb's copy has only in-frame clones and lacks some. D and trimming come from the DNA, and the V and J calls and clone size come from that table. The sample shows about 310,000 clones, about 90% of them seen only once. Seattle cases were enrolled at active infection and followed longitudinally. Trimming at V came to 3 bases and at J to 3 bases, leaving 6 bases not matched to a gene. There are 16 residues in the CDR3. The germline V gene encodes CDR1 SGHTA and CDR2 FQGNSA.

This TCR derives from a middle-aged woman with COVID-19, enrolled during active disease. Source material: peripheral blood. The chain employs TRBV7-2 and TRBJ2-7; 12 positions match TRBD2. This chain's CDR3 is CASSFRLAGEFYEQYF. CDR3 DNA: TGTGCCAGCAGCTTCCGACTAGCGGGGGAGTTCTACGAGCAGTACTTC.